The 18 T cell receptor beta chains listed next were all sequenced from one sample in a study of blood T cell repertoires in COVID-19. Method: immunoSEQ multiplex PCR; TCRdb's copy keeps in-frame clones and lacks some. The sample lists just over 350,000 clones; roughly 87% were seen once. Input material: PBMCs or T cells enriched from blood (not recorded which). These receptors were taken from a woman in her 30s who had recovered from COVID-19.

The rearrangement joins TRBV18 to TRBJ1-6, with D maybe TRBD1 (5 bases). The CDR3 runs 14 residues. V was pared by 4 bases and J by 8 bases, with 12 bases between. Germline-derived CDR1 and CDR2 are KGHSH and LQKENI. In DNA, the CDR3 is TGTGCCAGCTCACGTGCAGGGAATGATTCACCCCTCCACTTT. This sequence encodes CASSRAGNDSPLHF.

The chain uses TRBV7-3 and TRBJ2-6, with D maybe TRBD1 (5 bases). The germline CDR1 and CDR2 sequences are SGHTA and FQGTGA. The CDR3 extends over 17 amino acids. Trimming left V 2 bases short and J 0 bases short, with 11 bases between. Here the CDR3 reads CASSLRRRGSGANVLTF. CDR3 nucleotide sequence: TGTGCCAGCAGCTTACGCCGAAGGGGCTCTGGGGCCAACGTCCTGACTTTC.

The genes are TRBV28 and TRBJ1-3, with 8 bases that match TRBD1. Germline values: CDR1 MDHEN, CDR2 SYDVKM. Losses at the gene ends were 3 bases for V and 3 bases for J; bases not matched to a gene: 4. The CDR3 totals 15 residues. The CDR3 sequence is CASSLNRGSGNTIYF. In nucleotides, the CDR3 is TGTGCCAGCAGTTTGAACAGGGGGAGTGGAAACACCATATATTTT. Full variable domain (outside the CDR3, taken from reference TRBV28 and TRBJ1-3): DVKVTQSSRYLVKRTGEKVFLECVQDMDHENMFWYRQDPGLGLRLIYFSYDVKMKEKGDIPEGYSVSREKKERFSLILESASTNQTSMYLCASSLNRGSGNTIYFGEGSWLTVV.

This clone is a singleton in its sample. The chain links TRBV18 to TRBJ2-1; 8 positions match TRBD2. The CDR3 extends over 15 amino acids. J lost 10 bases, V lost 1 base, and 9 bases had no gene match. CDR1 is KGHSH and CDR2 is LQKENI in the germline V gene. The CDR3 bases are TGTGCCAGCTCACCACGGTCCAGCGGGGGAGAAGAGCAGTTCTTC. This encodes CASSPRSSGGEEQFF.

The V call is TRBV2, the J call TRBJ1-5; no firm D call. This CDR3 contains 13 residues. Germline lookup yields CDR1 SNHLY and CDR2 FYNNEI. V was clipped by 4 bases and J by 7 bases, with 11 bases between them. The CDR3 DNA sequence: TGTGCCAGCAGTGGGGGAGAAGGGCAGCCCCAGCATTTT. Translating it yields CASSGGEGQPQHF.

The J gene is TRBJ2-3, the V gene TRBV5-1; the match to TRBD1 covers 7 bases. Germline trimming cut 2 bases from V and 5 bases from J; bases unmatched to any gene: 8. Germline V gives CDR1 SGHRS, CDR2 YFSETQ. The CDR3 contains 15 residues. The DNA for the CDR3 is TGCGCCAGCAGCTTACAAGTCGCAGGGGGAGATACGCAGTATTTT. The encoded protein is CASSLQVAGGDTQYF. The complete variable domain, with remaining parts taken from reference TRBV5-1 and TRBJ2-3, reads KAGVTQTPRYLIKTRGQQVTLSCSPISGHRSVSWYQQTPGQGLQFLFEYFSETQRNKGNFPGRFSGRQFSNSRSEMNVSTLELGDSALYLCASSLQVAGGDTQYFGPGTRLTVL.

This CDR3 is CASSLAGTDTQYF. CDR3 bases: TGTGCCAGCAGCTTAGCCGGGACAGATACGCAGTATTTT. The chain carries TRBV11-2 and TRBJ2-3, with D hard to call. Between the trimmed V and J ends, which lost 1 base and 3 bases, there was a span of 5 bases. CDR1 and CDR2 from the germline V gene are SGHAT and FQNNGV. The CDR3 sequence is 13 residues long.

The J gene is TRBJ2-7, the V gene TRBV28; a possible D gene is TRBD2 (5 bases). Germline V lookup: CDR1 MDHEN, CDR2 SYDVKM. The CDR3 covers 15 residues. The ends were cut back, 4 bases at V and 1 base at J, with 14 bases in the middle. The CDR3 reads CASSCLTGDSYEQYF. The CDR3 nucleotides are TGTGCCAGCAGTTGCTTGACCGGGGATTCCTACGAGCAGTACTTC.

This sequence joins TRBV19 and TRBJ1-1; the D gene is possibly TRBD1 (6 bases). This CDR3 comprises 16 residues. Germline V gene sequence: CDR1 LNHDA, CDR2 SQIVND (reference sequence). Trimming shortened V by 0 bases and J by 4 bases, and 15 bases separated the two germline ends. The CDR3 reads CASSIDRVARGTEAFF. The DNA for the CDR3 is TGTGCCAGTAGTATAGATCGGGTCGCCAGGGGCACTGAAGCTTTCTTT.

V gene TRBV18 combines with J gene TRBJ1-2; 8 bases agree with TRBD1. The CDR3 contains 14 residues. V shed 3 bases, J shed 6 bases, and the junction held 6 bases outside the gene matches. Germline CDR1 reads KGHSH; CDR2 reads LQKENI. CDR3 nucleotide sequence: TGTGCCAGCTCACCCGGACAGGGACAACATGGCTACACCTTC. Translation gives CASSPGQGQHGYTF.

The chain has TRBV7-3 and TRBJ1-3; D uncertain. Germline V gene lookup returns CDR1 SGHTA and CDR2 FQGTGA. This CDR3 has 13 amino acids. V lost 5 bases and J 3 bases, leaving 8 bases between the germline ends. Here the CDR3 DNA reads TGTGCCAGCAGCGTAAACGGTGGAAACACCATATATTTT. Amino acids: CASSVNGGNTIYF.

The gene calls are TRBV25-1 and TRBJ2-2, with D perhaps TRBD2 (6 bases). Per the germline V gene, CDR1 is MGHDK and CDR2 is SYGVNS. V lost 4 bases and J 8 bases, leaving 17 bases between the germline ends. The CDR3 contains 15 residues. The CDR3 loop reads CASSVRDGGEGELFF. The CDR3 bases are TGTGCCAGCAGTGTCCGGGACGGGGGAGAAGGGGAGCTGTTTTTT. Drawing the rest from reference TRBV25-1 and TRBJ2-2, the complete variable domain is EADIYQTPRYLVIGTGKKITLECSQTMGHDKMYWYQQDPGMELHLIHYSYGVNSTEKGDLSSESTVSRIRTEHFPLTLESARPSHTSQYLCASSVRDGGEGELFFGEGSRLTVL.

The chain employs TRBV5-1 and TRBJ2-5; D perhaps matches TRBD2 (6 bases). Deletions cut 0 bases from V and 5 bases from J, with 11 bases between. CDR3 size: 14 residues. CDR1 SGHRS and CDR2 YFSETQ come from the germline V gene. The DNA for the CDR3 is TGCGCCAGCAGCTTGGACCCAGGGAGGGAGACCCAGTACTTC. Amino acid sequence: CASSLDPGRETQYF.

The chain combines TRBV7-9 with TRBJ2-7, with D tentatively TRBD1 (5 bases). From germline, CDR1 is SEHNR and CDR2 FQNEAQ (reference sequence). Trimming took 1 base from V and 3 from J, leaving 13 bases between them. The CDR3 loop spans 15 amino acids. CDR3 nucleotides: TGTGCCAGCAGCTTAGTAGGGCAGGGCTACTACGAGCAGTACTTC. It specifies CASSLVGQGYYEQYF.

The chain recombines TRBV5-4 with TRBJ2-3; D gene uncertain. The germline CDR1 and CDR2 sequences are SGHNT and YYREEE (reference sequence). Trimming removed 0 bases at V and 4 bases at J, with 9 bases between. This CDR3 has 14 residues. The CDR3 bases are TGTGCCAGCAGCTTGGCAGGTTGGTCAGATACGCAGTATTTT. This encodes CASSLAGWSDTQYF.

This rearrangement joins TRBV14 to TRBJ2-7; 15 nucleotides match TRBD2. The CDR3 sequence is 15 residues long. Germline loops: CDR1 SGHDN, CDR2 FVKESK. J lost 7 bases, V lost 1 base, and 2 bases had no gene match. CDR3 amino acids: CASSQVGLAGGEQYF. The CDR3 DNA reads TGTGCCAGCAGCCAAGTGGGACTAGCGGGAGGTGAGCAGTACTTC. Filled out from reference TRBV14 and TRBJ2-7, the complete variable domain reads EAGVTQFPSHSVIEKGQTVTLRCDPISGHDNLYWYRRVMGKEIKFLLHFVKESKQDESGMPNNRFLAERTGGTYSTLKVQPAELEDSGVYFCASSQVGLAGGEQYFGPGTRLTVT.

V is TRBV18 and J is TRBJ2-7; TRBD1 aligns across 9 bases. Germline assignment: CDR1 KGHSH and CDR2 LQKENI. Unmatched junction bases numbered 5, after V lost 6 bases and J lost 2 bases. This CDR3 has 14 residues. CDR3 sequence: CASSSGQGPYEQYF. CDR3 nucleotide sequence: TGTGCCAGCTCGTCGGGACAGGGTCCCTACGAGCAGTACTTC.

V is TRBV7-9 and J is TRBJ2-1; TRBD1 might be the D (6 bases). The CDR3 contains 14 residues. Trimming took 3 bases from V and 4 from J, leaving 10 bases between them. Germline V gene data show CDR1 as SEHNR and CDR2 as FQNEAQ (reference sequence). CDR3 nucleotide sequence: TGTGCCAGCAGCTTCTCTACAGGGTACAATGAGCAGTTCTTC. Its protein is CASSFSTGYNEQFF.